These 23 T cell receptor beta chains came from one sample sequenced in a study of cytomegalovirus exposure and HLA in healthy donors. PCR was performed using 60 Vbeta and 13 Jbeta primers. Sequenced by immunoSEQ multiplex PCR; TCRdb stores in-frame clones only, minus some. Of tens of thousands of clones in the sample, approximately 75% were seen once. Sequencing was performed on PBMCs. The origin of the receptors is a woman aged 35 to 49 in good health and CMV-seropositive.

The rearrangement uses TRBV7-4 and TRBJ2-2; D is undetermined. The CDR3 totals 13 residues. Per the germline V gene, CDR1 is SGHVT and CDR2 is SQSDAQ. Trimming took 1 base from V and 4 from J, leaving 4 bases between them. CDR3 sequence reads: CASSLGATGELFF. The DNA for the CDR3 is TGTGCCAGCAGCTTAGGCGCCACCGGGGAGCTGTTTTTT.

The chain combines TRBV15 with TRBJ1-5; D is perhaps TRBD1 (5 bases). The V and J ends lost 0 bases and 1 base respectively, with 10 bases between them. The CDR3 extends over 16 amino acids. Germline-derived CDR1 and CDR2 are LNHNV and YYDKDF (reference sequence). This CDR3 reads CATSRDRQGSNQPQHF. The CDR3 DNA reads TGTGCCACCAGCAGAGATCGGCAGGGAAGCAATCAGCCCCAGCATTTT. Full variable domain (missing parts from reference TRBV15 and TRBJ1-5): DAMVIQNPRYQVTQFGKPVTLSCSQTLNHNVMYWYQQKSSQAPKLLFHYYDKDFNNEADTPDNFQSRRPNTSFCFLDIRSPGLGDTAMYLCATSRDRQGSNQPQHFGDGTRLSIL.

The chain is built from TRBV19 and TRBJ2-6; D gene ambiguous. The CDR3 spans 16 residues. V was shortened by 5 bases and J by 0 bases, with 11 bases between the two germline ends. Germline V gene data show CDR1 as LNHDA and CDR2 as SQIVND (reference sequence). The CDR3 loop reads CASSVRTSSGANVLTF. CDR3 bases: TGTGCCAGTAGTGTGCGCACGAGCTCTGGGGCCAACGTCCTGACTTTC. The variable domain in full, completed from reference TRBV19 and TRBJ2-6, reads DGGITQSPKYLFRKEGQNVTLSCEQNLNHDAMYWYRQDPGQGLRLIYYSQIVNDFQKGDIAEGYSVSREKKESFPLTVTSAQKNPTAFYLCASSVRTSSGANVLTFGAGSRLTVL.

DNA of the CDR3: TGTGCCAGTAGTGAGTTGAACACCGGGGAGCTGTTTTTT. Its translation is CASSELNTGELFF. The chain recombines TRBV19 with TRBJ2-2; no clear D. The CDR3 is made up of 13 amino acids. Germline V gene lookup returns CDR1 LNHDA and CDR2 SQIVND (reference sequence). Trimming shortened V by 5 bases and J by 1 base, and 5 bases separated the two germline ends. Variable domain in full (rest from reference TRBV19 and TRBJ2-2): DGGITQSPKYLFRKEGQNVTLSCEQNLNHDAMYWYRQDPGQGLRLIYYSQIVNDFQKGDIAEGYSVSREKKESFPLTVTSAQKNPTAFYLCASSELNTGELFFGEGSRLTVL.

The count of this clone is one. The rearrangement links TRBV7-8 to TRBJ2-5; 9 bases fit TRBD1. Germline-derived CDR1 and CDR2 are SGHVS and FQNEAQ. J gave up 3 bases and V 5 bases, and 10 bases lay outside the gene matches. The CDR3 runs to 16 residues. The CDR3 DNA follows: TGTGCCAGCAGCATCCGAGGGGGACAGGGAAAAGAGACCCAGTACTTC. This sequence encodes CASSIRGGQGKETQYF. The full variable domain, its missing parts supplied by reference TRBV7-8 and TRBJ2-5, is GAGVSQSPRYKVAKRGQDVALRCDPISGHVSLFWYQQALGQGPEFLTYFQNEAQLDKSGLPSDRFFAERPEGSVSTLKIQRTQQEDSAVYLCASSIRGGQGKETQYFGPGTRLLVL.

The chain carries TRBV4-1 and TRBJ2-1; 8 positions agree with TRBD2. The V and J ends lost 8 bases and 10 bases, in that order; junction bases with no gene match: 16. CDR3 length equals 15 residues. Germline assignment: CDR1 MGHRA and CDR2 YSYEKL. CDR3 loop: CASSRRWRGEGEQFF. The CDR3 DNA sequence: TGCGCCAGCTCCCGGCGGTGGCGGGGGGAGGGGGAGCAGTTCTTC.

The chain carries TRBV4-3 and TRBJ1-6; 7 bases fit TRBD1. The germline V gene has CDR1 LGHNA and CDR2 YSLEER. The CDR3 covers 17 residues. V trimming: 5 bases; J trimming: 7 bases; junction bases outside the gene matches: 14. CDR3: CASSKKGVWGQNSPLHF. The CDR3 nucleotides read TGCGCCAGCAGCAAGAAGGGGGTTTGGGGACAGAATTCACCCCTCCACTTT.

In DNA form, the CDR3 reads TGTGCCAGCAGCTCGAGGGGAGGTGGGGCCAACGTCCTGACTTTC. Translated, it gives CASSSRGGGANVLTF. The V call is TRBV11-2, the J call TRBJ2-6, with D perhaps matching TRBD2 (6 bases). CDR3 length: 15 residues. Trimming removed 4 bases at V and 3 bases at J, with 10 bases between. The germline V gene encodes CDR1 SGHAT and CDR2 FQNNGV.

The CDR3 sequence is CASSLIVGRATAYEQYF. CDR3 in DNA: TGTGCCAGCAGCTTGATAGTGGGCAGGGCGACGGCCTACGAGCAGTACTTC. The chain is built from TRBV5-5 and TRBJ2-7; D might be TRBD1 (5 bases). The germline V gene encodes CDR1 SGHKS and CDR2 YYEKEE (reference sequence). This CDR3 is 17 amino acids long. Deletions cut 1 base from V and 2 bases from J, with 19 bases between.

The chain employs TRBV7-6 and TRBJ2-2, with D tentatively TRBD1 (6 bases). V gave up 4 bases and J gave up 5 bases, with 17 bases separating them. CDR1 and CDR2 from the germline V gene are SGHVS and FNYEAQ. The CDR3 totals 16 residues. The CDR3 spells CASSSLRRGKTGELFF. As DNA, the CDR3 is TGTGCCAGCAGCTCCCTCCGCAGGGGAAAAACCGGGGAGCTGTTTTTT.

This clone has just a few counts. This chain connects TRBV27 to TRBJ1-2, with D tentatively TRBD1 (5 bases). The V end was cut by 6 bases, the J end by 3 bases, with 8 bases between. Per the germline V gene, CDR1 is MNHEY and CDR2 is SMNVEV (reference sequence). This CDR3 region has 12 residues. For the CDR3, the DNA is TGTGCCAGCAGATCAGGGTACTATGGCTACACCTTC. It encodes CASRSGYYGYTF.

The rearrangement links TRBV6-4 to TRBJ2-1; 9 bases align to TRBD1. Germline CDR1 reads MRHNA; CDR2 reads SNTAGT. The CDR3 runs 14 residues. J was trimmed by 7 bases and V by 5 bases; bases with no gene match: 6. CDR3 sequence (DNA): TGTGCCAGCAGTACAGGGGGCGCTGGGAATGAGCAGTTCTTC. Encoded protein: CASSTGGAGNEQFF.

J is TRBJ2-2 and V is TRBV4-3, with D perhaps TRBD2 (7 bases). Trimming pared 4 bases from V and 2 bases from J, leaving 23 bases between. Germline V gene sequence: CDR1 LGHNA, CDR2 YSLEER. This CDR3 contains 19 residues. DNA for the CDR3: TGCGCCAGCAGCCGACCCTTGGGGGGGGCCAGATATAACACCGGGGAGCTGTTTTTT. It specifies CASSRPLGGARYNTGELFF.

This chain connects TRBV29-1 to TRBJ1-4; no firm D call. CDR1 is SQVTM, CDR2 ANQGSEA, per germline. Trimming took 3 bases from V and 0 from J, leaving 14 bases between them. The CDR3 has 16 residues. The CDR3 sequence: CSVDAGPFATNEKLFF. In DNA form, the CDR3 reads TGCAGCGTTGACGCAGGCCCCTTTGCAACTAATGAAAAACTGTTTTTT.

V and J are TRBV4-3 and TRBJ2-2; TRBD2 might be the D (6 bases). CDR3 length: 14 amino acids. Looked up from germline, CDR1 is LGHNA and CDR2 is YSLEER. V lost 8 bases to trimming and J lost 4 bases, with 14 bases between them. The CDR3 is CASGDFPLTGELFF. The DNA of the CDR3 is TGCGCCAGCGGGGACTTCCCTCTCACCGGGGAGCTGTTTTTT.

In this sample, this clone turned up a few times. V usage is TRBV30 and J usage is TRBJ1-2; D is uncertain. The V gene lost 4 bases and the J gene lost 4 bases, with 10 bases spanning the gap. Germline CDR1 GTSNPN, CDR2 SVGIG (reference sequence). The CDR3 extends over 12 amino acids. The chain's CDR3 is CAWKEVFYGYTF. For the CDR3, the DNA is TGTGCCTGGAAGGAGGTTTTCTATGGCTACACCTTC.

The J gene is TRBJ1-1, the V gene TRBV20-1; D is ambiguous. The CDR3 has 11 residues. V was pared by 3 bases and J by 3 bases, with 5 bases between. The germline V gene has CDR1 DFQATT and CDR2 SNEGSKA (reference sequence). The CDR3, as DNA: TGCAGTGCTAGTACTCACACTGAAGCTTTCTTT. It codes for CSASTHTEAFF.

The J gene is TRBJ2-7, the V gene TRBV5-6, with TRBD1 as a possible D gene (6 bases). V lost 2 bases and J lost 0, with 9 bases in between. The CDR3 runs 14 residues. CDR1 is SGHDT, CDR2 YYEEEE, per germline. The CDR3 loop is CASSFGDISYEQYF. CDR3 nucleotides: TGTGCCAGCAGCTTTGGGGACATCTCCTACGAGCAGTACTTC.

This chain uses TRBV5-4 with TRBJ1-2; 8 positions agree with TRBD1. After removal of 4 bases from V and 3 bases from J, the junction contained 5 bases not matched to a gene. Looked up from germline, CDR1 is SGHNT and CDR2 is YYREEE (reference sequence). The length of the CDR3 is 14 residues. The chain's CDR3 is CASSGNRGDYGYTF. As DNA, the CDR3 is TGTGCCAGCAGCGGAAACAGGGGGGACTATGGCTACACCTTC. The whole variable domain, filled in from reference TRBV5-4 and TRBJ1-2, reads ETGVTQSPTHLIKTRGQQVTLRCSSQSGHNTVSWYQQALGQGPQFIFQYYREEENGRGNFPPRFSGLQFPNYSSELNVNALELDDSALYLCASSGNRGDYGYTFGSGTRLTVV.

This clone was seen only once. This chain uses TRBV10-3 with TRBJ2-7; no clear D gene. The CDR3 consists of 12 residues. CDR1 ENHRY and CDR2 SYGVKD come from the germline V gene. Trimming cost V 7 bases and J 5 bases, with 12 bases left between them. CDR3 protein: CAITSEENEQYF. CDR3 in DNA: TGTGCCATCACATCCGAGGAAAACGAGCAGTACTTC.

The chain carries TRBV7-9 and TRBJ1-3; tentatively, D is TRBD1 (6 bases). The CDR3 length is 16 residues. The germline CDR1 and CDR2 sequences are SEHNR and FQNEAQ (reference sequence). V was pared by 5 bases and J by 9 bases, with 23 bases between. CDR3 residues: CASSPSGTQRVPTIYF. As DNA, the CDR3 is TGTGCCAGCAGCCCCTCCGGGACACAACGAGTGCCCACCATATATTTT.

The V gene is TRBV19, the J gene TRBJ2-7; TRBD1 matches 8 bases. Losses at the gene ends were 2 bases for V and 6 bases for J; bases not matched to a gene: 9. Germline-derived CDR1 and CDR2 are LNHDA and SQIVND (reference sequence). CDR3 size: 15 residues. In nucleotides, the CDR3 is TGTGCCAGTAGTATACAGGGGGCGCAGGGAGGCGAGCAGTACTTC. It encodes CASSIQGAQGGEQYF.

The genes are TRBV18 and TRBJ2-3; 10 positions agree with TRBD2. Trimming at V came to 7 bases and at J to 0 bases, leaving 1 base not matched to a gene. The CDR3 runs to 14 residues. Germline CDR1 and CDR2: KGHSH and LQKENI. The CDR3 region has the DNA TGTGCCAGCTTACTAGCGGGGAGCACAGATACGCAGTATTTT. It specifies CASLLAGSTDTQYF.